Detailed here is one T cell receptor beta chain. Authors' methods: Amplification from reference gene primers served as the basis for estimated nucleated cell counts. Here immunoSEQ multiplex PCR was the method, and the copy in TCRdb shows in-frame clones only, minus some. The DNA was the basis for D and trimming; V, J and clone size are from that table. The sample holds 15,000 to 20,000 clones, 80% to 90% seen once. The sample belongs to a study of blood T cell repertoires in COVID-19. Study context: The United States, Italy and Spain were the sources of the acute and convalescent COVID-19 samples. PBMCs, B-cell-depleted T cells, or T cells provided the cDNA or gDNA that made up the material.

The sample taken for sequencing was peripheral blood. The TCR was taken from a human donor with active COVID-19. The donor label of this sample is uncertain.

CDR3 nucleotide sequence: TGCGCCAGCAGCTTGGAGGTCCGGGAGAGGGCAGATACGCAGTATTTT. Protein: CASSLEVRERADTQYF. V usage is TRBV5-1 and J usage is TRBJ2-3, with a possible D match to TRBD2 (6 bases). The CDR3 extends over 16 amino acids. Germline-derived CDR1 and CDR2 are SGHRS and YFSETQ. V dropped 0 bases and J dropped 4 bases, with 15 bases sitting between them.